This TCR beta chain was captured in a study of blood T cell repertoires in COVID-19. For the study at large: The United States, Italy and Spain were the sources of the acute and convalescent COVID-19 samples. PBMCs, B-cell-depleted T cells, or T cells were the source of the cDNA or gDNA that made up the material.

Per the original methods: Amplification from reference gene primers served as the basis for estimated nucleated cell counts. The data were produced by immunoSEQ multiplex PCR, yet TCRdb's version contains in-frame clones alone and is incomplete. V, J and clone size are taken as reported in that table, and D and trimming were inferred from the DNA itself. The sample records about 98,000 clones, 87% being singletons. From germline, CDR1 is SGDLS and CDR2 YYNGEE. The CDR3 is made up of 17 amino acids. Trimming at V came to 0 bases and at J to 3 bases, leaving 7 bases not matched to a gene. This chain links TRBV9 with TRBJ1-3; TRBD1 matches 9 bases. The source material was peripheral blood. The TCR originated in a man aged 65 to 85 with acute or convalescent COVID-19. The CDR3 DNA sequence: TGTGCCAGCAGCGTAGAACAGGGGGCACTAGGTGGAAACACCATATATTTT. Its translation: CASSVEQGALGGNTIYF.